This TCR beta chain stems from a study of read filtering for tumor transcriptome and immune sequencing. Across the study: By R-ISS, stages I, II and III held around 8, 15 and 7 patients. Transcriptome libraries were built from DNase-treated RNA.

The library was built from 400 ng RNA with molecular barcoded adaptors for alpha/delta and beta/gamma chains. TCRdb redid the calling of the reads with MiXCR, one entry per CDR3 protein. The table lists about 30,000 distinct CDR3 sequences, about 18% of them singletons, with roughly 17% in the top ten. Germline loops: CDR1 LGHNA, CDR2 YNFKEQ. The CDR3 contains 13 residues. A word on this clonotype: The junction does not match germline at one end; this may be a read error.

The chain recombines TRBV4-2 with TRBJ2-1; no definite D call. Sequencing was carried out using a population of CD138-negative cells sorted from bone marrow. The clonotype originates from a donor aged 40 or older with multiple myeloma. The CDR3 sequence is CVSSQALHDWQFF. The CDR3 coding sequence is TGTGTCAGCAGCCAGGCCCTTCACGATTGGCAGTTCTTC.